Listed here are 16 T cell receptor beta chains from one sample, sequenced in a study of blood T cell repertoires in COVID-19. The table came from immunoSEQ multiplex PCR; TCRdb's copy has only in-frame clones and leaves some out. Seen here are around 230,000 clones, roughly 80% observed once, and the top ten hold around an eighth. Sequencing used peripheral blood. The receptors were gathered from a woman between 55 and 75 years old with active or convalescent COVID-19.

V and J are TRBV7-2 and TRBJ2-3; TRBD2 matches 10 bases. Germline V gene sequence: CDR1 SGHTA, CDR2 FQGNSA. Losses at the gene ends were 5 bases for V and 4 bases for J; bases not matched to a gene: 12. The CDR3 spans 17 residues. The CDR3 loop is CASSPRGERGGADTQYF. CDR3 nucleotides: TGTGCCAGCAGCCCCAGGGGGGAGCGGGGGGGCGCAGATACGCAGTATTTT. Full variable domain (missing parts from reference TRBV7-2 and TRBJ2-3): GAGVSQSPSNKVTEKGKDVELRCDPISGHTALYWYRQSLGQGLEFLIYFQGNSAPDKSGLPSDRFSAERTGGSVSTLTIQRTQQEDSAVYLCASSPRGERGGADTQYFGPGTRLTVL.

The V and J genes are TRBV2 and TRBJ2-3; 8 nucleotides align to TRBD2. The CDR3 consists of 14 residues. J was trimmed by 3 bases and V by 7 bases; bases with no gene match: 6. Germline CDR1 and CDR2: SNHLY and FYNNEI. The CDR3 loop reads CASTTGLVTDTQYF. CDR3 in DNA: TGTGCCAGCACGACGGGACTAGTAACAGATACGCAGTATTTT. The full variable domain, rest sourced from reference TRBV2 and TRBJ2-3, is EPEVTQTPSHQVTQMGQEVILRCVPISNHLYFYWYRQILGQKVEFLVSFYNNEISEKSEIFDDQFSVERPDGSNFTLKIRSTKLEDSAMYFCASTTGLVTDTQYFGPGTRLTVL.

V is TRBV7-5 and J is TRBJ2-7; the listed D gene, TRBD2, was not tested against the DNA. TRBV7-5 is a documented pseudogene. The CDR3 runs 17 residues. The CDR3 DNA follows: TGTGCCAGACGCCCGGGGACTAGCGGGGGGGGAGCCTACGAGCAGTACTTC. This encodes CARRPGTSGGGAYEQYF.

This rearrangement joins TRBV6-6 to TRBJ1-1; possible D gene TRBD1, 6 bases. This CDR3 has 15 residues. Germline V lookup: CDR1 MNHNY, CDR2 SVGAGI (reference sequence). The V gene lost 1 base and the J gene lost 1 base, with 10 bases spanning the gap. Written as DNA, the CDR3 is TGTGCCAGCAGTTACTACGGGACACCGAACACTGAAGCTTTCTTT. It encodes CASSYYGTPNTEAFF.

The V and J genes are TRBV19 and TRBJ1-1, with no clear D. CDR1 is LNHDA, CDR2 SQIVND, per germline (reference sequence). The CDR3 totals 18 residues. V was trimmed by 3 bases and J by 1 base, leaving 21 bases between them. The DNA for the CDR3 is TGTGCCAGTAGTATTGCGGGCCTCGGGAGTTCTGGGAACACTGAAGCTTTCTTT. This sequence encodes CASSIAGLGSSGNTEAFF. The entire variable domain, with the rest obtained from reference TRBV19 and TRBJ1-1, is as follows: DGGITQSPKYLFRKEGQNVTLSCEQNLNHDAMYWYRQDPGQGLRLIYYSQIVNDFQKGDIAEGYSVSREKKESFPLTVTSAQKNPTAFYLCASSIAGLGSSGNTEAFFGQGTRLTVV.

The chain couples TRBV14 to TRBJ2-7, with 12 bases identical to TRBD2. This CDR3 region has 15 residues. J lost 0 bases, V lost 3 bases, and 0 bases had no gene match. Germline V gene lookup returns CDR1 SGHDN and CDR2 FVKESK. Here the CDR3 DNA reads TGTGCCAGCAGCCAGACTAGCGGGAGCTCCTACGAGCAGTACTTC. Amino acid sequence: CASSQTSGSSYEQYF.

The CDR3 protein is CASSPGRGPDDTDTQYF. In DNA form, the CDR3 reads TGTGCCAGCAGCCCGGGGAGGGGCCCGGATGACACAGATACGCAGTATTTT. V usage is TRBV5-8 and J usage is TRBJ2-3, with 7 bases identical to TRBD2. The CDR3 runs 17 residues. The trim removed 4 bases at V and 2 bases at J, leaving 13 bases unmatched. CDR1 SGHTS and CDR2 YDEGEE come from the germline V gene. Based on the CDR3 plus reference TRBV5-8 and TRBJ2-3, the full variable domain is EAGVTQSPTHLIKTRGQQATLRCSPISGHTSVYWYQQALGLGLQFLLWYDEGEERNRGNFPPRFSGRQFPNYSSELNVNALELEDSALYLCASSPGRGPDDTDTQYFGPGTRLTVL.

This chain uses TRBV19 with TRBJ1-4; perhaps TRBD1 as D (6 bases). The germline V and J ends were trimmed by 4 bases and 4 bases, with 13 bases remaining between them. CDR1 is LNHDA and CDR2 is SQIVND in the germline V gene (reference sequence). The CDR3 runs 15 residues. CDR3 DNA sequence: TGTGCCAGTAGTACCGTACAGGGAGTTAATGAAAAACTGTTTTTT. Its translation is CASSTVQGVNEKLFF.

This clone turned up a few times. The genes are TRBV5-6 and TRBJ2-6; maybe TRBD1 (5 bases). The CDR3 spans 18 residues. The germline gives CDR1 SGHDT, CDR2 YYEEEE. Trimming pared 0 bases from V and 1 base from J, leaving 14 bases between. The chain's CDR3 is CASSLGSTGNSGANVLTF. CDR3 DNA sequence: TGTGCCAGCAGCTTGGGAAGCACAGGTAATTCTGGGGCCAACGTCCTGACTTTC.

V and J are TRBV10-2 and TRBJ1-2; D not certain. The CDR3 covers 12 residues. Trimming cost V 2 bases and J 3 bases, with 4 bases left between them. CDR1 and CDR2 from the germline V gene are WSHSY and SAAADI. The CDR3 DNA reads as TGCGCCAGCAGTGAGGGAGACTATGGCTACACCTTC. Translating it yields CASSEGDYGYTF.

The chain uses TRBV11-3 and TRBJ1-1; 11 bases are shared with TRBD1. The CDR3 runs to 20 residues. Trimming cost V 6 bases and J 5 bases; bases outside gene matches: 23. Looked up from germline, CDR1 is SGHNT and CDR2 is YENEEA. The DNA for the CDR3 is TGTGCCAGCAGATCGGACAGGGGGCTCCAACGGGGGCAAATCGAGACTGAAGCTTTCTTT. It encodes CASRSDRGLQRGQIETEAFF.

V usage is TRBV14 and J usage is TRBJ2-5; TRBD1 aligns across 7 bases. This CDR3 has 14 residues. The germline gives CDR1 SGHDN, CDR2 FVKESK. The J segment lost 1 base and the V segment lost 4 bases, leaving 3 bases of the junction unmatched. CDR3 bases: TGTGCCAGCAGCCGAAACAGGGGCCAAGAGACCCAGTACTTC. Amino acids: CASSRNRGQETQYF.

This clone occurred once. V gene TRBV10-3 combines with J gene TRBJ1-4, with D possibly TRBD1 on 5 matching bases. Germline CDR1 ENHRY, CDR2 SYGVKD. This CDR3 has 17 residues. V was clipped by 8 bases and J by 1 base, with 20 bases between them. Written as DNA, the CDR3 is TGTGCCATCCCCCCCCCAGGGAGGGTGGAAACTAATGAAAAACTGTTTTTT. Amino acids: CAIPPPGRVETNEKLFF.

The chain has TRBV30 and TRBJ1-6, with TRBD1 identical over 9 bases. J gave up 8 bases and V 2 bases, and 4 bases lay outside the gene matches. Germline V lookup: CDR1 GTSNPN, CDR2 SVGIG (reference sequence). The CDR3 has 14 amino acids. Written as DNA, the CDR3 is TGTGCCTGGAGTCGGGGACAGGGCGATTCACCCCTCCACTTT. Encoded protein: CAWSRGQGDSPLHF.

The chain is built from TRBV7-9 and TRBJ1-2, with 12 bases that match TRBD1. The junction had 7 bases not matched to a gene; V was cut back by 0 bases and J by 8 bases. The CDR3 contains 16 residues. CDR1 and CDR2 (germline): SEHNR, FQNEAQ (reference sequence). Here the CDR3 DNA reads TGTGCCAGCAGCTTAGCGCTGGGACAGGGGGCGGAAGGCTACACCTTC. It translates to CASSLALGQGAEGYTF. Drawing the rest from reference TRBV7-9 and TRBJ1-2, the complete variable domain is DTGVSQNPRHKITKRGQNVTFRCDPISEHNRLYWYRQTLGQGPEFLTYFQNEAQLEKSRLLSDRFSAERPKGSFSTLEIQRTEQGDSAMYLCASSLALGQGAEGYTFGSGTRLTVV.

The chain couples TRBV30 to TRBJ1-4; D remains ambiguous. This CDR3 contains 14 residues. Germline CDR1 GTSNPN, CDR2 SVGIG (reference sequence). Trimming left V 1 base short and J 8 bases short, with 14 bases between. The CDR3 here is CAWSEAAIGEKLFF. CDR3 coding DNA: TGTGCCTGGAGTGAGGCGGCGATCGGGGAAAAACTGTTTTTT.